This passage covers 22 T cell receptor beta chains from one sample sequenced in a study of blood T cells in healthy people across ages. Primers used in a second PCR of about 7 to 12 cycles were a sample-barcoded 5' primer and a J-beta primer mix. In TCRdb, the 5' RACE reads were re-called with MiXCR into one record per CDR3 protein. The data contain roughly 1.9 million distinct CDR3 sequences, roughly 43% of them singletons. Material: blood. Source of these receptors: a human donor in good health.

The rearrangement links TRBV29-1 to TRBJ2-7; D possibly corresponds to TRBD2 (7 bases). The V gene lost 4 bases and the J gene lost 7 bases, with 17 bases spanning the gap. The germline V gene encodes CDR1 SQVTM and CDR2 ANQGSEA. This CDR3 is built from 13 residues. CDR3 amino acids: CSVAFAGAGEQYF. The CDR3 nucleotides are TGCAGCGTTGCCTTTGCGGGGGCGGGTGAGCAGTACTTC.

The J gene is TRBJ1-4, the V gene TRBV12-3 or TRBV12-4; a possible D gene is TRBD1 (6 bases). The CDR3 spans 16 residues. The V end was cut by 1 base, the J end by 2 bases, with 11 bases between. The CDR3: CASSLGEGGTNEKLFF. The CDR3 DNA follows: TGTGCCAGCAGTTTAGGGGAGGGGGGGACTAATGAAAAACTGTTTTTT.

The chain recombines TRBV30 with TRBJ2-2; 8 nucleotides match TRBD1. CDR3 length: 13 residues. Germline CDR1 GTSNPN, CDR2 SVGIG (reference sequence). The junction had 2 bases not matched to a gene; V was cut back by 1 base and J by 7 bases. The CDR3 DNA is TGTGCCTGGAGTGCAGGGGGCAACGGGGAGCTGTTTTTT. This sequence encodes CAWSAGGNGELFF.

In its sample, this clonotype was seen a few times. The chain has TRBV15 and TRBJ2-7; D remains ambiguous. The germline V and J ends were trimmed by 1 base and 5 bases, with 9 bases remaining between them. Germline CDR1 LNHNV, CDR2 YYDKDF (reference sequence). The CDR3 totals 13 residues. As DNA, the CDR3 is TGTGCCACCAGCAGAGTCGTAGGCGACGAGCAGTACTTC. This sequence encodes CATSRVVGDEQYF.

This clonotype came up many times. This sequence joins TRBV4-2 and TRBJ2-3, with TRBD2 matching 8 bases. This CDR3 is built from 17 residues. Unmatched junction bases numbered 8, after V lost 0 bases and J lost 3 bases. Germline V CDR1 and CDR2: LGHNA, YNFKEQ. CDR3 DNA sequence: TGTGCCAGCAGCCAAGATGAAGAGCGGGGGAGGACAGATACGCAGTATTTT. Translation gives CASSQDEERGRTDTQYF.

This clonotype was counted only a few times. The junction shows a germline mismatch at one end, possibly a read error. V and J are TRBV20-1 and TRBJ1-2; the match to TRBD1 covers 9 bases. Looked up from germline, CDR1 is DFQATT and CDR2 is SNEGSKA (reference sequence). The CDR3 is 14 amino acids. The CDR3, as DNA: TGCAGTGCTAGAGAGACAGGGGGACCGTTTGGCTTCACCTTC. Translated, it gives CSARETGGPFGFTF.

V usage is TRBV6-2 or TRBV6-3 and J usage is TRBJ2-7; D may be TRBD1 (6 bases). Trimming shortened V by 2 bases and J by 0 bases, and 8 bases separated the two germline ends. This CDR3 has 14 residues. The germline V gene encodes CDR1 MNHEY and CDR2 SVGEGT. As DNA, the CDR3 is TGTGCCAGCAGTTACCACAGGGTCTCCTACGAGCAGTACTTC. As protein: CASSYHRVSYEQYF.

The chain joins TRBV6-5 to TRBJ2-3; 9 bases are a match to TRBD2. The CDR3 totals 15 residues. The germline CDR1 and CDR2 sequences are MNHEY and SVGAGI. With 7 bases clipped from V and 5 bases from J, the junction kept 10 bases outside the gene matches. The CDR3 sequence: CASTDSGGARDTQYF. CDR3 nucleotide sequence: TGTGCCAGCACTGATAGCGGGGGAGCTCGAGATACGCAGTATTTT.

This clonotype appeared a few times. V gene TRBV14 combines with J gene TRBJ1-6; D not certain. The CDR3 consists of 15 residues. CDR1 is SGHDN, CDR2 FVKESK, per germline. Between the trimmed V and J ends, which lost 0 bases and 7 bases, there was a span of 10 bases. The CDR3 is CASSQEGYPNSPLHF. The CDR3 DNA follows: TGTGCCAGCAGCCAAGAGGGGTACCCCAATTCACCCCTCCACTTT.

The chain links TRBV14 to TRBJ1-2; D gene uncertain. The CDR3 has 13 residues. The germline V gene has CDR1 SGHDN and CDR2 FVKESK. The ends were cut back, 3 bases at V and 1 base at J, with 6 bases in the middle. The CDR3, as DNA: TGTGCCAGCAGCCAGGTTTATAACTATGGCTACACCTTC. This encodes CASSQVYNYGYTF. The variable domain in full, with the rest retrieved from reference TRBV14 and TRBJ1-2, is EAGVTQFPSHSVIEKGQTVTLRCDPISGHDNLYWYRRVMGKEIKFLLHFVKESKQDESGMPNNRFLAERTGGTYSTLKVQPAELEDSGVYFCASSQVYNYGYTFGSGTRLTVV.

The chain has TRBV7-2 and TRBJ2-5; D gene uncertain. The CDR3 is 14 amino acids. The V gene lost 1 base and the J gene lost 3 bases, with 9 bases spanning the gap. Germline V lookup: CDR1 SGHTA, CDR2 FQGNSA. In DNA form, the CDR3 reads TGTGCCAGCAGCTTAGTCGCCAGGAAAGAGACCCAGTACTTC. Protein sequence: CASSLVARKETQYF. The full variable domain, with the rest looked up from reference TRBV7-2 and TRBJ2-5, is GAGVSQSPSNKVTEKGKDVELRCDPISGHTALYWYRQSLGQGLEFLIYFQGNSAPDKSGLPSDRFSAERTGGSVSTLTIQRTQQEDSAVYLCASSLVARKETQYFGPGTRLLVL.

This clonotype has only a few counts. The chain joins TRBV4-1 to TRBJ2-5; the D is unclear. The germline V gene encodes CDR1 MGHRA and CDR2 YSYEKL. Trimming took 0 bases from V and 2 from J, leaving 10 bases between them. This CDR3 has 15 residues. The CDR3 region is CASSQETPGQETQYF. The DNA of the CDR3 is TGCGCCAGCAGCCAAGAAACGCCAGGTCAAGAGACCCAGTACTTC.

This clonotype was detected a few times. The gene calls are TRBV20-1 and TRBJ2-5; D unclear. Germline values: CDR1 DFQATT, CDR2 SNEGSKA (reference sequence). The CDR3 has 12 residues. Trimming cost V 7 bases and J 5 bases, with 14 bases left between them. The DNA of the CDR3 is TGCAGTGTTTGGGCCCCTGGGGAGACCCAGTACTTC. Amino acid sequence: CSVWAPGETQYF.

A remark on this clonotype: The DNA is omitted, as the CDR3 cannot be located on it reliably, and the CDR3 follows TCRdb's listing. V is TRBV7-2 and J is TRBJ2-2; TRBD2 is the table's D call and was not checked against the DNA. Germline CDR1 reads SGHTA; CDR2 reads FQGNSA. The CDR3 has 22 amino acids, counting both end residues. CDR3 sequence: CASSLANTDTQYFGPGTGELFF.

This clonotype came up many times. The chain carries TRBV4-3 and TRBJ2-4; TRBD2 might be the D (5 bases). Between the trimmed V and J ends, which lost 0 bases and 3 bases, there was a span of 18 bases. This CDR3 spans 18 amino acids. The germline CDR1 and CDR2 sequences are LGHNA and YSLEER. CDR3 coding DNA: TGCGCCAGCAGCCAAGATGTCAAGGCACGGACTCTCAAAAACATTCAGTACTTC. Translation gives CASSQDVKARTLKNIQYF.

This clonotype came up a few times. V and J are TRBV29-1 and TRBJ1-2; possible D gene TRBD1, 5 bases. The CDR3 length is 12 residues. Germline CDR1 reads SQVTM; CDR2 reads ANQGSEA. With 6 bases removed from V and 8 bases from J, the gap between germline ends came to 16 bases. CDR3 in DNA: TGCAGCGTCGGGACTTGGGCAAGCGGCTACACCTTC. This encodes CSVGTWASGYTF.

Details on this clonotype: One junction end does not reproduce the germline sequence, and a read error may be involved. The rearrangement uses TRBV9 and TRBJ2-6; the D is unclear. The length of the CDR3 is 20 residues. Germline values: CDR1 SGDLS, CDR2 YYNGEE. The CDR3 DNA reads TGCGCCAGCAGCGTAGAGTACCGGGCGCTGACAACCTCTGGGGCCAACGTCCTGACTTTC. Translated: CASSVEYRALTTSGANVLTF.

This clonotype was seen a handful of times. CDR3 in amino acids: CSVEDWRGTDTQYF. CDR3 in DNA: TGCAGCGTTGAAGACTGGAGGGGCACAGATACGCAGTATTTT. The chain recombines TRBV29-1 with TRBJ2-3; D perhaps matches TRBD2 (6 bases). The CDR3 sequence is 14 residues long. Looked up from germline, CDR1 is SQVTM and CDR2 is ANQGSEA. Trimming left V 0 bases short and J 1 base short, with 8 bases between.

The rearrangement uses TRBV7-8 and TRBJ2-4; no clear D gene. Gene TRBJ2-7 matches the end of the DNA better, so the J call may be wrong. CDR1 and CDR2 (germline): SGHVS, FQNEAQ. This CDR3 comprises 15 residues. The CDR3 DNA follows: TGTGCCAGCAGCTTAGGGAAGGAGTTAACCTGCGAGCAGTACTTC. It translates to CASSLGKELTCEQYF.

As regards this clonotype: It is likely a read error: a sequence one base away is far more abundant. The chain uses TRBV11-1 and TRBJ2-5; D is possibly TRBD1 or TRBD2 (5 bases each). This CDR3 is 13 amino acids long. Germline lookup yields CDR1 SGHAT and CDR2 FQDESV (reference sequence). The CDR3 loop is CASSFGGGETPYF. The DNA for the CDR3 is TGTGCCAGCAGCTTTGGTGGGGGAGAGACCCCGTACTTC.

This clonotype appeared a few times. The rearrangement joins TRBV4-1 to TRBJ2-7; D not resolved. Trimming removed 4 bases from V and 5 bases from J, with 12 bases in between. The CDR3 runs to 13 residues. Germline V gene data show CDR1 as MGHRA and CDR2 as YSYEKL. This chain's CDR3 is CASSLTVGDEQYF. CDR3 DNA sequence: TGCGCCAGCAGCCTCACCGTTGGCGACGAGCAGTACTTC.

The chain couples TRBV7-2 to TRBJ1-6, with 7 bases matching TRBD1. This CDR3 has 15 residues. The V and J ends lost 3 bases and 10 bases, in that order; junction bases with no gene match: 9. Germline V lookup: CDR1 SGHTA, CDR2 FQGNSA. The CDR3 nucleotides are TGTGCCAGCAGCTTCGGGCAGGGGGGAGGATCACCCCTCCACTTT. It encodes CASSFGQGGGSPLHF. Full variable domain (missing parts from reference TRBV7-2 and TRBJ1-6): GAGVSQSPSNKVTEKGKDVELRCDPISGHTALYWYRQSLGQGLEFLIYFQGNSAPDKSGLPSDRFSAERTGGSVSTLTIQRTQQEDSAVYLCASSFGQGGGSPLHFGNGTRLTVT.